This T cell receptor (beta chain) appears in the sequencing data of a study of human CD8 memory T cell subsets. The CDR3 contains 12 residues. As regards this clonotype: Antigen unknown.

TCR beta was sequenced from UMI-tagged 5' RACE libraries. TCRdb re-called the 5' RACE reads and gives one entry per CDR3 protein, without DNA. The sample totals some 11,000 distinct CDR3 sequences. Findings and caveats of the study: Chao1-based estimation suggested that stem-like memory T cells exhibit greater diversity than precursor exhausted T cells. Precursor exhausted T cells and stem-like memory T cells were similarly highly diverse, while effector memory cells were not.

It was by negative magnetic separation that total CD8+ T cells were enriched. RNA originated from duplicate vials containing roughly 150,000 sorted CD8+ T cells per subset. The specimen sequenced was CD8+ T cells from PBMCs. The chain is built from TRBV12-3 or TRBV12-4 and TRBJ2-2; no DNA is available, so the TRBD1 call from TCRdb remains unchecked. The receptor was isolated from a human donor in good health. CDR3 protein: CASTGLPGELFF.